A single TCR beta chain is shown here with its context. The data were obtained in a study of cytomegalovirus exposure and HLA in healthy donors. It was with 60 Vbeta and 13 Jbeta primers that the PCR ran. TCRdb keeps only in-frame clones here, not all; method: immunoSEQ multiplex PCR. The profile shows 200,000 to 250,000 clones, over 70% of them singletons. Germline CDR1 reads SGHAT; CDR2 reads FQNNGV. V lost 4 bases, J lost 1 base, and 11 bases lay in between. This CDR3 region has 15 residues. The TCR originated in a boy aged 2 to 10 in good health and CMV-seronegative. The source material was PBMCs. The V gene is TRBV11-2, the J gene TRBJ2-1, with a tentative D call TRBD2 (5 bases). For the CDR3, the DNA is TGTGCCAGCAGCTCATTCAGGACTTCCTACAATGAGCAGTTCTTC. This gives the protein CASSSFRTSYNEQFF.